This T cell receptor beta chain derives from a study of T cell responses to AZD1222 COVID-19 vaccine. The CDR3 has 13 residues. Germline CDR1 reads SGDLS; CDR2 reads YYNGEE. Trimming pared 3 bases from V and 6 bases from J, leaving 11 bases between. Profiling relied on immunoSEQ multiplex PCR, and the TCRdb table lists in-frame clones only, not all of them. The sample consists of about 140,000 clones, approximately 92% of them appearing once. The sample in question was peripheral blood, obtained on day 0 of AZD1222 vaccination. This receptor was identified in an adult in good health. The rearrangement links TRBV9 to TRBJ2-3; D call uncertain. The CDR3 coding sequence is TGTGCCAGCAGCGCACAGCACTCGGATACGCAGTATTTT. Protein: CASSAQHSDTQYF.